The entry that follows covers one TCR beta chain sequence. Its antigen remains unidentified. This sample is part of a study of blood T cells in healthy people across ages. Study-wide background: In model experiments, template switching was able to capture about one barcoded beta molecule for every two T cells that were present.

Roughly 10 milliliters was the volume of peripheral blood drawn from each donor. Study-level points and caveats: Nothing was known about donor CMV status, and this possibly confounded expanded clonotype changes.

The CDR3 covers 15 residues. Germline V CDR1 and CDR2: SGHTA, FQGNSA. V was pared by 6 bases and J by 13 bases, with 11 bases of the junction left unmatched. PCR was performed a second time for about 7 to 11 cycles using a sample-barcoded 5' primer and a J-beta primer mix. TCRdb independently ran MiXCR on the 5' RACE reads; one entry per CDR3 protein. The sample includes around 1,800,000 distinct CDR3 sequences, 35% to 50% of them seen just once. This sequence originates from a human donor in good health. The specimen was blood. The chain recombines TRBV7-2 with TRBJ2-4, with 14 bases aligning to TRBD2. The CDR3 nucleotides are TGTGCCAGCAGACCGACTAGCGGGGGGGCAAGAGAGCAGTACTTC. Its translation: CASRPTSGGAREQYF. Full variable domain (remainder filled in from reference TRBV7-2 and TRBJ2-4): GAGVSQSPSNKVTEKGKDVELRCDPISGHTALYWYRQSLGQGLEFLIYFQGNSAPDKSGLPSDRFSAERTGGSVSTLTIQRTQQEDSAVYLCASRPTSGGAREQYFGAGTRLSVL.